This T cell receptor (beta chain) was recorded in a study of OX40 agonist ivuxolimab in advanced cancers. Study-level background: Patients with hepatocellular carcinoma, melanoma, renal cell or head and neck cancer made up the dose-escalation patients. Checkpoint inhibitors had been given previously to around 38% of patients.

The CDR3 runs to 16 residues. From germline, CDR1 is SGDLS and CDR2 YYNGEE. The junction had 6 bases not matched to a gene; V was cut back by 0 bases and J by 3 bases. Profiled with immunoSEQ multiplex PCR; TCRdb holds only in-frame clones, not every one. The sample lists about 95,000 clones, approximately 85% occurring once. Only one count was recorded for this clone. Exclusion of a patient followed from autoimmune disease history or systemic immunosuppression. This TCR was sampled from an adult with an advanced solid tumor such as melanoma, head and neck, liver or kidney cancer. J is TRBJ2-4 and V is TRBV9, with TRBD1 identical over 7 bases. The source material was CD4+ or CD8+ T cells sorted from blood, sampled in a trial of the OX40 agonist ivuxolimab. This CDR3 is CASSVERGPYKNIQYF. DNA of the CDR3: TGTGCCAGCAGCGTAGAGAGGGGGCCATACAAAAACATTCAGTACTTC.